These 24 T cell receptor beta chains share one sample of origin, sequenced in a study of blood T cells in healthy people across ages. A second PCR, run for about 6 to 11 cycles, used a sample-barcoded 5' primer plus a J-beta primer mix. TCRdb redid the calling of the 5' RACE reads with MiXCR, one entry per CDR3 protein. The sample lists 1.5 million to 2 million distinct CDR3 sequences, approximately 50% occurring once. Sequences were obtained from blood. Every receptor here comes from a woman aged 40 to 50 in good health.

The chain is built from TRBV11-1 and TRBJ1-1; 10 nucleotides line up with TRBD1. CDR3 length: 17 residues. Germline values: CDR1 SGHAT, CDR2 FQDESV (reference sequence). With 3 bases clipped from V and 5 bases from J, the junction kept 12 bases outside the gene matches. CDR3 nucleotides: TGTGCCAGCAGCTTTAACCCTCCGGGACAGGGGAAAACTGAAGCTTTCTTT. Protein product: CASSFNPPGQGKTEAFF.

The chain recombines TRBV7-9 with TRBJ1-1; 7 bases align to TRBD1. CDR1 and CDR2 from the germline V gene are SEHNR and FQNEAQ (reference sequence). This CDR3 has 14 amino acids. With 4 bases clipped from V and 7 bases from J, the junction kept 9 bases outside the gene matches. Here the CDR3 DNA reads TGTGCCAGCAGCTCAGAACAGGGGTACGATGAAGCTTTCTTT. It translates to CASSSEQGYDEAFF.

The V gene is TRBV9, the J gene TRBJ2-1; TRBD2 matches 11 bases. The CDR3 is 22 amino acids. V shed 0 bases, J shed 2 bases, and the junction held 19 bases outside the gene matches. From germline, CDR1 is SGDLS and CDR2 YYNGEE. The CDR3 sequence is CASSVAKAPGLAALRTYNEQFF. CDR3 DNA sequence: TGTGCCAGCAGCGTAGCAAAGGCGCCGGGACTAGCGGCATTGAGGACCTACAATGAGCAGTTCTTC.

This clonotype was seen repeatedly, ten times or more. The chain uses TRBV6-6 and TRBJ2-5, with no clear D. CDR1 and CDR2 (germline): MNHNY, SVGAGI (reference sequence). The CDR3 covers 15 residues. Trimming removed 4 bases from V and 3 bases from J, with 15 bases in between. CDR3 DNA sequence: TGTGCCAGCAGTTCGTCGGTGGGGTGGAAAGAGACCCAGTACTTC. It specifies CASSSSVGWKETQYF.

About this clonotype: A junction boundary mismatches the germline segment, possibly from a read error. The chain uses TRBV2 and TRBJ2-7; 10 nucleotides agree with TRBD1. This CDR3 is 12 amino acids long. The V gene's germline CDR1 is SNHLY and CDR2 FYNNEI. CDR3 sequence reads: CASREDRGPQYF. Here the CDR3 DNA reads TGTGCCAGCAGAGAAGACAGGGGGCCCCAGTACTTC.

J is TRBJ1-1 and V is TRBV6-2 or TRBV6-3; tentative D call: TRBD1 (6 bases). V dropped 5 bases and J dropped 3 bases, with 16 bases sitting between them. Germline V CDR1 and CDR2: MNHEY, SVGEGT. There are 15 residues in the CDR3. CDR3 sequence (DNA): TGTGCCAGCAGTCGCGGCGGGGGCGCTTACACTGAAGCTTTCTTT. This gives the protein CASSRGGGAYTEAFF.

Here the CDR3 reads CASGQGLAGGRFNEQFF. For the CDR3, the DNA is TGTGCCAGCGGACAAGGACTAGCGGGGGGAAGGTTCAATGAGCAGTTCTTC. V and J are TRBV2 and TRBJ2-1; 14 positions agree with TRBD2. V trimming: 8 bases; J trimming: 6 bases; junction bases outside the gene matches: 12. CDR3 size: 17 residues. Germline V gives CDR1 SNHLY, CDR2 FYNNEI.

This clonotype was picked up many times. The chain couples TRBV29-1 to TRBJ2-3; the D gene is possibly TRBD2 (5 bases). Trimming pared 5 bases from V and 1 base from J, leaving 10 bases between. This CDR3 is 13 amino acids long. The germline gives CDR1 SQVTM, CDR2 ANQGSEA. The CDR3 DNA follows: TGCAGCGTTCGGGATAGGCGCACAGATACGCAGTATTTT. Translating it yields CSVRDRRTDTQYF.

The chain uses TRBV3-1 and TRBJ2-5, with a weak D call TRBD1 (6 bases). Trimming removed 4 bases at V and 5 bases at J, with 17 bases between. The CDR3 covers 15 residues. Per germline, CDR1 LGHDT and CDR2 YNNKEL (reference sequence). This chain's CDR3 is CASSPKTGKRETQYF. CDR3 coding DNA: TGTGCCAGCAGCCCGAAGACAGGCAAGCGGGAGACCCAGTACTTC.

This rearrangement joins TRBV20-1 to TRBJ1-2; D call uncertain. The CDR3 is made up of 14 amino acids. CDR1 is DFQATT and CDR2 is SNEGSKA in the germline V gene (reference sequence). Trimming removed 2 bases at V and 0 bases at J, with 10 bases between. As DNA, the CDR3 is TGCAGTGCTAGAACCGCAACAGCTAACTATGGCTACACCTTC. Translating it yields CSARTATANYGYTF.

V is TRBV28 and J is TRBJ2-5; D possibly corresponds to TRBD1 (6 bases). The CDR3 covers 15 residues. CDR1 MDHEN and CDR2 SYDVKM come from the germline V gene. Trimming shortened V by 5 bases and J by 1 base, and 14 bases separated the two germline ends. The CDR3 nucleotides are TGTGCCAGCAGTCCGAGAGGACAGATCCAAGAGACCCAGTACTTC. This codes for CASSPRGQIQETQYF.

The J gene is TRBJ2-5, the V gene TRBV29-1, with 10 nucleotides matching TRBD1. The CDR3 has 14 amino acids. Unmatched junction bases numbered 5, after V lost 4 bases and J lost 3 bases. Germline lookup yields CDR1 SQVTM and CDR2 ANQGSEA. CDR3 in amino acids: CSVVLGQGKETQYF. DNA of the CDR3: TGCAGCGTTGTTTTGGGACAGGGGAAAGAGACCCAGTACTTC.

This sequence joins TRBV5-1 and TRBJ2-3, with D possibly being TRBD2 (6 bases). CDR1 is SGHRS and CDR2 is YFSETQ in the germline V gene. CDR3 length: 14 residues. V was clipped by 6 bases and J by 9 bases, with 20 bases between them. This CDR3 is CASTSGTEGRTQYF. In DNA, the CDR3 is TGCGCCAGCACCTCCGGGACTGAGGGACGCACGCAGTATTTT.

CDR3 sequence (DNA): TGTGCCAGCAGTGATGTGACAGGGCTAAGCAATCAGCCCCAGCATTTT. Amino acid sequence: CASSDVTGLSNQPQHF. The rearrangement joins TRBV6-1 to TRBJ1-5; 7 nucleotides match TRBD1. CDR3 length: 16 amino acids. The V gene end was trimmed by 3 bases and the J gene end by 1 base; junction bases not matched to a gene: 6. Germline loops: CDR1 MNHNS, CDR2 SASEGT.

The DNA for the CDR3 is TGCGCCAGCAGCTCCCGGCGTTTTACAGGGGTTCCACAAGAGACCCAGTACTTC. Encoded protein: CASSSRRFTGVPQETQYF. The chain has TRBV5-1 and TRBJ2-5; 7 nucleotides line up with TRBD1. The V gene end was trimmed by 3 bases and the J gene end by 2 bases; junction bases not matched to a gene: 16. The germline CDR1 and CDR2 sequences are SGHRS and YFSETQ. The CDR3 is made up of 18 amino acids. The whole variable domain, filled in from reference TRBV5-1 and TRBJ2-5, reads KAGVTQTPRYLIKTRGQQVTLSCSPISGHRSVSWYQQTPGQGLQFLFEYFSETQRNKGNFPGRFSGRQFSNSRSEMNVSTLELGDSALYLCASSSRRFTGVPQETQYFGPGTRLLVL.

The rearrangement uses TRBV20-1 and TRBJ2-7; TRBD2 aligns across 7 bases. V lost 6 bases, J lost 3 bases, and 14 bases stayed unmatched. CDR3 length: 15 amino acids. Germline assignment: CDR1 DFQATT and CDR2 SNEGSKA (reference sequence). The chain's CDR3 is CSAGGESGYLYEQYF. DNA of the CDR3: TGCAGTGCGGGGGGGGAGTCAGGGTATCTCTACGAGCAGTACTTC.

In this sample, this clonotype turned up a few times. The chain carries TRBV12-3 or TRBV12-4 and TRBJ2-1, with D perhaps matching TRBD2 (5 bases). CDR3 length: 13 residues. Trimming took 6 bases from V and 9 from J, leaving 15 bases between them. The CDR3 protein is CASRLVAALEQFF. The DNA for the CDR3 is TGTGCCAGCAGACTAGTAGCTGCCCTTGAGCAGTTCTTC.

The J gene is TRBJ2-5, the V gene TRBV20-1; unclear D gene. The DNA end favors TRBJ2-7, so the J call may be wrong. This CDR3 contains 10 residues. Germline CDR1 is DFQATT and CDR2 is SNEGSKA (reference sequence). CDR3 sequence (DNA): TGCAGTGCCCAAATGTCCGAGCAGTACTTC. Amino acid sequence: CSAQMSEQYF.

The gene calls are TRBV20-1 and TRBJ2-7; D is unclear. Germline V gives CDR1 DFQATT, CDR2 SNEGSKA (reference sequence). CDR3 length: 13 amino acids. V lost 4 bases and J 0 bases, leaving 10 bases between the germline ends. In nucleotides, the CDR3 is TGCAGTGCTACGCGTGAGGACTCCTACGAGCAGTACTTC. Translating gives CSATREDSYEQYF.

A few counts support this clonotype. The chain couples TRBV2 to TRBJ1-5, with 8 bases lining up with TRBD1. Germline V CDR1 and CDR2: SNHLY, FYNNEI. The CDR3 has 14 residues. The junction had 5 bases not matched to a gene; V was cut back by 6 bases and J by 4 bases. DNA of the CDR3: TGTGCCAGCAGGGGCGACAGGGGTAATCAGCCCCAGCATTTT. Its translation: CASRGDRGNQPQHF.

Notes on this clonotype: This likely comes from a read error, as the CDR3 has no conserved phenylalanine or tryptophan at its end. The DNA is omitted, as the CDR3 cannot be located on it reliably, and the CDR3 follows TCRdb's listing. The CDR3 protein is CAASIGSGYTFGS. This chain joins TRBV24-1 and TRBJ2-5. The CDR3 contains 13 residues when both ends are counted. The V gene's germline CDR1 is KGHDR and CDR2 SFDVKD.

This clonotype has a handful of counts. The rearrangement uses TRBV15 and TRBJ2-7; 7 nucleotides match TRBD1. Trimming cost V 5 bases and J 4 bases; bases outside gene matches: 23. This CDR3 is 19 amino acids long. From germline, CDR1 is LNHNV and CDR2 YYDKDF (reference sequence). The DNA of the CDR3 is TGTGCCACCAGCGGTTCCGGGACAGAGATACCGTCCACACAATACGAGCAGTACTTC. Translation: CATSGSGTEIPSTQYEQYF.

Here the CDR3 DNA reads TGTGCCAGCAGTTTTATTCCCGGGACTAGGAGCTCCTACGAGCAGTACTTC. Its protein is CASSFIPGTRSSYEQYF. The rearrangement joins TRBV12-3 or TRBV12-4 to TRBJ2-7, with TRBD2 matching over 8 bases. CDR3 length equals 17 residues. The trim removed 3 bases at V and 0 bases at J, leaving 10 bases unmatched.

This clonotype was recorded at least ten times. The chain carries TRBV7-9 and TRBJ1-2; 9 bases line up with TRBD1. Germline V gives CDR1 SEHNR, CDR2 FQNEAQ (reference sequence). Trimming cost V 4 bases and J 2 bases; bases outside gene matches: 8. The CDR3 consists of 16 residues. The CDR3: CASSSPGQGKNYGYTF. The CDR3 coding sequence is TGTGCCAGCAGCTCACCCGGACAGGGGAAAAACTATGGCTACACCTTC.